This TCR beta chain came from a study of T cell changes during pregnancy in multiple sclerosis. Germline CDR1 MNHEY, CDR2 SMNVEV (reference sequence). The CDR3 is 13 residues long. The V segment lost 5 bases and the J segment 2 bases; nucleotides outside the gene matches: 3. Clones were read by immunoSEQ multiplex PCR, and TCRdb kept only the in-frame ones, dropping some. The repertoire holds approximately 30,000 clones, with around 90% as singletons. The source is a female donor with multiple sclerosis, enrolled in a pregnancy study. The source material was CD8+ T cells from peripheral blood mononuclear cells, sampled after pregnancy. V is TRBV27 and J is TRBJ2-7; 7 nucleotides agree with TRBD2. CDR3 residues: CASSHGLAYEQYF. The DNA of the CDR3 is TGTGCCAGCAGTCACGGACTAGCCTACGAGCAGTACTTC.